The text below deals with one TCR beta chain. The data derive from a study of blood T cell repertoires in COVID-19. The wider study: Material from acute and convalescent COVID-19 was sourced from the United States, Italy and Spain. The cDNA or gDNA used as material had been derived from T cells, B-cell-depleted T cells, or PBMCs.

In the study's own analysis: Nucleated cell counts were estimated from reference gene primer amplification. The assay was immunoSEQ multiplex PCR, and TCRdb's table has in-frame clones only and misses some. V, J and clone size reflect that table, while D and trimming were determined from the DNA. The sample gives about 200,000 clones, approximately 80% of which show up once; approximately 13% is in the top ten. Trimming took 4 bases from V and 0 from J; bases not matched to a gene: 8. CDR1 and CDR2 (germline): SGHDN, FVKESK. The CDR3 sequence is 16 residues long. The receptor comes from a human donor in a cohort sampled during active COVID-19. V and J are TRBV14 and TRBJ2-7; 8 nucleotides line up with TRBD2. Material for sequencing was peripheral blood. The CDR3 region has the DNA TGTGCCAGCAGCCCCATGGCCGGGAGGGCCTCCTACGAGCAGTACTTC. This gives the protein CASSPMAGRASYEQYF.